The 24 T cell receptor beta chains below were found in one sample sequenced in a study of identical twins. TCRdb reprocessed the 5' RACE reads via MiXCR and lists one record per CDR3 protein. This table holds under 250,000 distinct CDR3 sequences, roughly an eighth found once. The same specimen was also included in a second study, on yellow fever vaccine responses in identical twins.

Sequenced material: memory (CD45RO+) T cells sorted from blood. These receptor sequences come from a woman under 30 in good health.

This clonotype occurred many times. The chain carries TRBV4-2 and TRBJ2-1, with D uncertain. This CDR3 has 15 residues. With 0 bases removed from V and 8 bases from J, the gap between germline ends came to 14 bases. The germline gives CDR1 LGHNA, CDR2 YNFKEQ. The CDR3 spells CASSQDPRREDEQFF. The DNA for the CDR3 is TGTGCCAGCAGCCAAGATCCGCGAAGGGAAGATGAGCAGTTCTTC.

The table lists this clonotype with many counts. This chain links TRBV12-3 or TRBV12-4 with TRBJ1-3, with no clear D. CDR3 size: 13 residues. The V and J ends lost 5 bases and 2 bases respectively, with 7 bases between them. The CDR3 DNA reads TGTGCCAGCAGTAGGACCGCTGGAAACACCATATATTTT. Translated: CASSRTAGNTIYF.

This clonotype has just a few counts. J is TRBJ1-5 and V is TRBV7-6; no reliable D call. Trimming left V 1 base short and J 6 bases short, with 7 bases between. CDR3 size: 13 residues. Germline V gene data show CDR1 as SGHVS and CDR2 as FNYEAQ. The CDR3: CASSLGVSQPQHF. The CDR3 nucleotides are TGTGCCAGCAGCTTAGGAGTGTCTCAGCCCCAGCATTTT.

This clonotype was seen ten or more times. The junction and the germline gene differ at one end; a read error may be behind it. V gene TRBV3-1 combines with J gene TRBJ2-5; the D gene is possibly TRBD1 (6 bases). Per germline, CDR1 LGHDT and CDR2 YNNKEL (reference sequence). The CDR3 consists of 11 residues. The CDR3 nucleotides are TGCGCCAGCAGCAGGGGTGAGACCCAGTACTTC. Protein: CASSRGETQYF.

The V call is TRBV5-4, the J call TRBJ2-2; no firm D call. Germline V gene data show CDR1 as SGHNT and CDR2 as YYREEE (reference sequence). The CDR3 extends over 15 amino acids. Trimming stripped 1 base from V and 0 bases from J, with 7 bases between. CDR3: CASSLHPANTGELFF. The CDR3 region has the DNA TGTGCCAGCAGCTTGCACCCTGCGAACACCGGGGAGCTGTTTTTT. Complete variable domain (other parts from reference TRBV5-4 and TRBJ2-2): ETGVTQSPTHLIKTRGQQVTLRCSSQSGHNTVSWYQQALGQGPQFIFQYYREEENGRGNFPPRFSGLQFPNYSSELNVNALELDDSALYLCASSLHPANTGELFFGEGSRLTVL.

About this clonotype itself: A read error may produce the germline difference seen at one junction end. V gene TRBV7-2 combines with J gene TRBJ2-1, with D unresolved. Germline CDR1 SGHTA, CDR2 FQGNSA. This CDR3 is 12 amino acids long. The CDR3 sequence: CAISLRWNEQFF. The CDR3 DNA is TGTGCCATCAGCCTCAGATGGAATGAGCAGTTCTTC.

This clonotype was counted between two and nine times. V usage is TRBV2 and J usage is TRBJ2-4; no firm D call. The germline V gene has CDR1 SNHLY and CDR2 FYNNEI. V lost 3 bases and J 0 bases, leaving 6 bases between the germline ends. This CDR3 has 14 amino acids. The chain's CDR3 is CASSDVLAKNIQYF. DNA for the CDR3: TGTGCCAGCAGTGACGTCCTAGCCAAAAACATTCAGTACTTC.

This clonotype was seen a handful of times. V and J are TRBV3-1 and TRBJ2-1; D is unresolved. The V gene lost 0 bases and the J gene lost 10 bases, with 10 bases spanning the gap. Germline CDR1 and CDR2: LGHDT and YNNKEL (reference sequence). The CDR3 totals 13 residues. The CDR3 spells CASSQDPSGEQFF. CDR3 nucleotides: TGTGCCAGCAGCCAAGACCCCTCGGGCGAGCAGTTCTTC.

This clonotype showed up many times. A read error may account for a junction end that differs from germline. The CDR3 coding sequence is TGCAGTGCTGGAGACTCCGGGACTAGCGCATACGAGCAGTACTTC. It translates to CSAGDSGTSAYEQYF. The chain couples TRBV20-1 to TRBJ2-7; 10 bases are a match to TRBD2. From germline, CDR1 is DFQATT and CDR2 SNEGSKA (reference sequence). CDR3 size: 15 residues.

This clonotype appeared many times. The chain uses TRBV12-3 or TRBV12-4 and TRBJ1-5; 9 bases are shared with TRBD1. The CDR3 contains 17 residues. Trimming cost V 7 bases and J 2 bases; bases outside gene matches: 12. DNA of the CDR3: TGTGCCAGCACGGCGGGACAGGGAGGGGGGGGCAATCAGCCCCAGCATTTT. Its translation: CASTAGQGGGGNQPQHF.

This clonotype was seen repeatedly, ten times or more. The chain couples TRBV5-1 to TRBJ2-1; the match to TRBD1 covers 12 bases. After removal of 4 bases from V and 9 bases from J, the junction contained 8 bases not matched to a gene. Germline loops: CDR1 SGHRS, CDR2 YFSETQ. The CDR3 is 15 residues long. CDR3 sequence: CASSLTGQGAFEQFF. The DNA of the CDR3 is TGCGCCAGCAGCCTTACGGGACAGGGGGCATTTGAGCAGTTCTTC.

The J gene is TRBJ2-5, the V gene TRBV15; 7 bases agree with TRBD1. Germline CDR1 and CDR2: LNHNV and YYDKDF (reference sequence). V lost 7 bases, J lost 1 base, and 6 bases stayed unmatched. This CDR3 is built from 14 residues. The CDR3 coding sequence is TGTGCCACCAATAAAGCAGGGGGCCAAGAGACCCAGTACTTC. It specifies CATNKAGGQETQYF.

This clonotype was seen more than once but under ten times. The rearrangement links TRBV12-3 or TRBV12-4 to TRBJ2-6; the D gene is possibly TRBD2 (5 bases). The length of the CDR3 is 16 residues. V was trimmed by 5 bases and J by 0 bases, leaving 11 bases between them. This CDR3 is CASSPTRGSGANVLTF. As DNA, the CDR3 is TGTGCCAGCAGTCCGACCCGGGGCTCTGGGGCCAACGTCCTGACTTTC.

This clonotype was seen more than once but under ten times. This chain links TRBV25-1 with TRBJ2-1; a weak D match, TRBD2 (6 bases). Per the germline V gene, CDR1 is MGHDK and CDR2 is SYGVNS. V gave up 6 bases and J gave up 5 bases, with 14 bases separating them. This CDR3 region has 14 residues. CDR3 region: CASRTASAHNEQFF. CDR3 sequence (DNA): TGTGCCAGCAGGACGGCTAGCGCACACAATGAGCAGTTCTTC.

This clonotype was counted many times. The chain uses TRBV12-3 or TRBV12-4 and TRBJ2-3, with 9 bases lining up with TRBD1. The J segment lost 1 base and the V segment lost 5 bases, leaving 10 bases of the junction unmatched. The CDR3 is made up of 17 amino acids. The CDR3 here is CASSPGQGKVGTDTQYF. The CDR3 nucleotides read TGTGCCAGCAGTCCCGGACAGGGGAAAGTGGGCACAGATACGCAGTATTTT.

The CDR3 spells CASSAGPRLAGGNNEQFF. In DNA, the CDR3 is TGTGCCAGCAGTGCGGGCCCCCGACTAGCGGGGGGAAACAATGAGCAGTTCTTC. This chain joins TRBV27 and TRBJ2-1; TRBD2 aligns across 13 bases. Trimming took 5 bases from V and 5 from J; bases not matched to a gene: 12. This CDR3 spans 18 amino acids. Germline CDR1 MNHEY, CDR2 SMNVEV (reference sequence).

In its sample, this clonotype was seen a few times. CDR3 protein: CASSEFDREGGYTF. The CDR3 DNA follows: TGTGCCAGCAGTGAATTCGACAGGGAGGGCGGCTACACCTTC. The chain is built from TRBV25-1 and TRBJ1-2, with 7 nucleotides matching TRBD1. Germline CDR1 reads MGHDK; CDR2 reads SYGVNS. This CDR3 has 14 residues. V gave up 1 base and J gave up 8 bases; unmatched junction bases: 7.

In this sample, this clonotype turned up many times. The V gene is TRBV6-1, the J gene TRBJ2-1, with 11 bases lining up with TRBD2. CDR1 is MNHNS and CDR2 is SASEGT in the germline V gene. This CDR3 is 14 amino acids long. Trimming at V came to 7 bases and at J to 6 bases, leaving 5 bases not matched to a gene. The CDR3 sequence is CASNLAGGRNEQFF. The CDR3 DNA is TGTGCCAGCAACTTAGCGGGAGGGCGCAATGAGCAGTTCTTC.

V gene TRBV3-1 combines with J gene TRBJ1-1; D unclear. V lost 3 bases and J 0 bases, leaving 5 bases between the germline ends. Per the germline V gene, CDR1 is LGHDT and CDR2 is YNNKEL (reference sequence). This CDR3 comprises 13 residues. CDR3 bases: TGTGCCAGCAGCCATGGACTGAACACTGAAGCTTTCTTT. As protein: CASSHGLNTEAFF.

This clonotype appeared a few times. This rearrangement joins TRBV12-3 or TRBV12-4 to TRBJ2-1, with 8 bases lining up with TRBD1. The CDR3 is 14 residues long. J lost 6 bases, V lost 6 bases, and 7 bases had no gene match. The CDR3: CASRPTGQGNEQFF. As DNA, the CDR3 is TGTGCCAGCAGACCGACCGGACAGGGCAATGAGCAGTTCTTC.

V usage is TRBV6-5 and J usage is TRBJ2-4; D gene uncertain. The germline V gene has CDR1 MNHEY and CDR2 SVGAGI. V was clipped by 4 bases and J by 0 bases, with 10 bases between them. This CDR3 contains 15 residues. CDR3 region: CASSLGPLAKNIQYF. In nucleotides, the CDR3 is TGTGCCAGCAGTTTAGGGCCGTTAGCCAAAAACATTCAGTACTTC.

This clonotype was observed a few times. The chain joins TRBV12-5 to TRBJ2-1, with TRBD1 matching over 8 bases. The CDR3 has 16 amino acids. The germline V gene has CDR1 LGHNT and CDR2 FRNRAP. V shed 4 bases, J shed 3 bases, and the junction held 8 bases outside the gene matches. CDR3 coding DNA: TGTGCTAGTGGTTCACCCGACGGGACAGGCTACAATGAGCAGTTCTTC. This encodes CASGSPDGTGYNEQFF.

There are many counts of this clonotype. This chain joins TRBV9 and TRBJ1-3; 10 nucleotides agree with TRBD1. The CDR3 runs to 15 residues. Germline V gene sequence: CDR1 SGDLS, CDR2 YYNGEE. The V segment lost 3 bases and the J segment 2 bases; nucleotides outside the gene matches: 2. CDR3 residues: CASSAGTGAGNTIYF. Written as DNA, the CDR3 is TGTGCCAGCAGCGCAGGGACAGGGGCTGGAAACACCATATATTTT. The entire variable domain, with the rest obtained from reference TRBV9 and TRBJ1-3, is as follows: DSGVTQTPKHLITATGQRVTLRCSPRSGDLSVYWYQQSLDQGLQFLIQYYNGEERAKGNILERFSAQQFPDLHSELNLSSLELGDSALYFCASSAGTGAGNTIYFGEGSWLTVV.

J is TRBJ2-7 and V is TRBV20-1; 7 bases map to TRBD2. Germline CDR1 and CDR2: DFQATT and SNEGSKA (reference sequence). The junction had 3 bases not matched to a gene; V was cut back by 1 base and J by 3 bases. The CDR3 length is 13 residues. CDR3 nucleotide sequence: TGCAGTGCTAGAGGAGGGAGGGACTACGAGCAGTACTTC. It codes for CSARGGRDYEQYF.